The sample holds one count of the clone carrying this TCR beta chain. Assay used: immunoSEQ multiplex PCR; TCRdb lists only in-frame clones, some missing. This table has more than 150,000 clones, around 84% appearing once. These data belong to a study of blood T cell repertoires in COVID-19. Germline CDR1 LNHDA, CDR2 SQIVND (reference sequence). After removal of 8 bases from V and 9 bases from J, the junction contained 7 bases not matched to a gene. This CDR3 has 13 residues. The origin of this receptor is a young man with active or convalescent COVID-19. The sample consisted of peripheral blood. The chain employs TRBV19 and TRBJ1-5; 10 bases are a match to TRBD1. CDR3 in amino acids: CASRDRGQGPQHF. CDR3 bases: TGTGCCAGTCGGGACAGGGGCCAAGGGCCCCAGCATTTT.